This T cell receptor (beta chain) was found in a study of tissue T cells after allogeneic stem cell transplantation. Survey-depth TCRbeta CDR3 sequencing reported V/J genes and productive frequencies. TCRdb's copy holds only in-frame clones and misses some; the assay was immunoSEQ multiplex PCR. This table holds approximately 4,700 clones, roughly 32% found once. Germline-derived CDR1 and CDR2 are SGHSA and FRNQAP. CDR3 length: 15 amino acids. V was cut by 0 bases and J by 2 bases, with 7 bases left in between. This clone showed up just once. Antigen: not known. All gene names here are mouse names. The read falls 1 residue short of the CDR3 end, and the missing part is taken from the germline J gene. General study findings and limits: Across patients, clones rarely overlapped, yet motif clusters were shared tissue-specifically. Anatomically similar tissues had similar TCR repertoires within each patient.

Time point specified: mouse harvest day 14 after allogeneic transplant. Tail vein injection delivered 10^7 T-cell-depleted bone marrow cells and 10^6 splenic CD5+ T cells. Tissues came from B6→BALB/c major-mismatch GVHD mice at day 7 or 14. The TCR sequence derives from a female BALB/c mouse given C57BL/6 T cells with graft-versus-host disease after an allogeneic hematopoietic cell transplant. Sequencing was performed on skin. V is TRBV16 and J is TRBJ1-4; D is perhaps TRBD1 (6 bases). CDR3 protein: CASSLDGGSNERLFF. CDR3 DNA (partial): TGTGCAAGCAGCTTAGATGGGGGCTCCAACGAAAGATTATTT.